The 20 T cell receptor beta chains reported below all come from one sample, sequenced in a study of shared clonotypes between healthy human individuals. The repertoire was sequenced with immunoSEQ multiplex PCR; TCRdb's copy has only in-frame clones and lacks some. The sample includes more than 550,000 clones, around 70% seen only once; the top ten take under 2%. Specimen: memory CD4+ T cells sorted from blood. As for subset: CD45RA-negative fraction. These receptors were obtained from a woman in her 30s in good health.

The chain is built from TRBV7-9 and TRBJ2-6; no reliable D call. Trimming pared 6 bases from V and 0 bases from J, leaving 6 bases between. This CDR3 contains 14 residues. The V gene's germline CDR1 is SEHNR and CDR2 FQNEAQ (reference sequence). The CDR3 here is CASRISSGANVLTF. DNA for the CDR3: TGTGCCAGCAGGATTAGCTCTGGGGCCAACGTCCTGACTTTC.

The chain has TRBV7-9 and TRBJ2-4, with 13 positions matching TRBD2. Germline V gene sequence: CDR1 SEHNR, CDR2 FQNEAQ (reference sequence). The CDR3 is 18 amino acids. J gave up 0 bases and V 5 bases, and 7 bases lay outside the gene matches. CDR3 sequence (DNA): TGTGCCAGCAGCGGACTAGCGGGAGTATGGGTAGCCAAAAACATTCAGTACTTC. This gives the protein CASSGLAGVWVAKNIQYF.

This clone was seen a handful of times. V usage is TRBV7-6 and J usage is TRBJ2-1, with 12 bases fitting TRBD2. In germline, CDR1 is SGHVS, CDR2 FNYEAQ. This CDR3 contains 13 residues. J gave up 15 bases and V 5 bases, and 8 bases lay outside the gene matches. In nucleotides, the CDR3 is TGTGCCAGCAGCCTAAGACTAGCGGGAGCTCTGTTCTTC. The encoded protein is CASSLRLAGALFF. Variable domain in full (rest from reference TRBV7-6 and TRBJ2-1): GAGVSQSPRYKVTKRGQDVALRCDPISGHVSLYWYRQALGQGPEFLTYFNYEAQQDKSGLPNDRFSAERPEGSISTLTIQRTEQRDSAMYRCASSLRLAGALFFGPGTRLTVL.

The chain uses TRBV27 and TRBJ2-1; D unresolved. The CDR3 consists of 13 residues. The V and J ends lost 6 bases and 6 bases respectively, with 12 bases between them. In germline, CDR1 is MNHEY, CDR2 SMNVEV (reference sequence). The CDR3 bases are TGTGCCAGCAGGGCCCACTCCGGCAATGAGCAGTTCTTC. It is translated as CASRAHSGNEQFF.

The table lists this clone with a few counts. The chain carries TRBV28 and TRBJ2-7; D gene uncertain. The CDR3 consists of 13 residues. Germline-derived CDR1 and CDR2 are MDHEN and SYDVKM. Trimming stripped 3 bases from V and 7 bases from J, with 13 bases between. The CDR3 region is CASSLVRRPEQYF. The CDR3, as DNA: TGTGCCAGCAGTTTGGTGCGGAGACCAGAGCAGTACTTC.

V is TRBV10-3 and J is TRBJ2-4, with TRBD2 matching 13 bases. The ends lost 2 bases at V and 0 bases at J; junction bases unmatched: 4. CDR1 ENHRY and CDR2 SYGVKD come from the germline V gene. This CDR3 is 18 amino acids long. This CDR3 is CAISEGTSGAIAKNIQYF. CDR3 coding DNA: TGTGCCATCAGTGAGGGGACTAGCGGGGCTATAGCCAAAAACATTCAGTACTTC.

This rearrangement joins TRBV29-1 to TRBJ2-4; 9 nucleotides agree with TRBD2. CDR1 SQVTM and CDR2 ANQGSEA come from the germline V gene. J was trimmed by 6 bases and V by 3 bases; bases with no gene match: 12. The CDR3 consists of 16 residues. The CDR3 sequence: CSVDRLSGSPGNIQYF. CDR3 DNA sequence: TGCAGCGTTGATCGGCTTAGCGGGAGCCCGGGAAACATTCAGTACTTC.

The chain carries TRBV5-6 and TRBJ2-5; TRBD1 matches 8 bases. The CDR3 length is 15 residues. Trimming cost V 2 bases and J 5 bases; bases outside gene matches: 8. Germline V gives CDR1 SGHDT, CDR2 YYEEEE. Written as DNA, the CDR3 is TGTGCCAGCAGCTTCAGACAGGGGATGTTGGAGACCCAGTACTTC. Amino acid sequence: CASSFRQGMLETQYF.

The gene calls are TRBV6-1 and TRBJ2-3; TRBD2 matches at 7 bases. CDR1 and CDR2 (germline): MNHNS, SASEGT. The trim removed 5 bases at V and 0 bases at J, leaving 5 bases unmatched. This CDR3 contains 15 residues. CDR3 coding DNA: TGTGCCAGCAGTAATCTAGCGGATAGCACAGATACGCAGTATTTT. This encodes CASSNLADSTDTQYF.

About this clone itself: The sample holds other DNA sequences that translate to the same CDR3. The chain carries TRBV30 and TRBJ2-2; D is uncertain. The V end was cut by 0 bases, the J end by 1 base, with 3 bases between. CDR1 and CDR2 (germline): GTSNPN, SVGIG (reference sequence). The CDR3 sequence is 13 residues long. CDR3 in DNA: TGTGCCTGGAGTGTACTGAACACCGGGGAGCTGTTTTTT. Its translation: CAWSVLNTGELFF.

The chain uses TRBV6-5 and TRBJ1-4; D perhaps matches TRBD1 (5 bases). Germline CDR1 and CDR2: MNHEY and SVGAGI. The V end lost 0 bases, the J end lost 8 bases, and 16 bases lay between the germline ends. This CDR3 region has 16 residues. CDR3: CASSYSQAGYREKLFF. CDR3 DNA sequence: TGTGCCAGCAGTTACTCACAGGCCGGGTATCGGGAAAAACTGTTTTTT.

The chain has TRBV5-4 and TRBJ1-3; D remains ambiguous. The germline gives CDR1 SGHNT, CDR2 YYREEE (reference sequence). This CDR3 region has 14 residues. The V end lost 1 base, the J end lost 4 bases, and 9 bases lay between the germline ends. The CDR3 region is CASSLTLSGNTIYF. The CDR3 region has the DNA TGTGCCAGCAGCTTGACCCTGTCAGGAAACACCATATATTTT.

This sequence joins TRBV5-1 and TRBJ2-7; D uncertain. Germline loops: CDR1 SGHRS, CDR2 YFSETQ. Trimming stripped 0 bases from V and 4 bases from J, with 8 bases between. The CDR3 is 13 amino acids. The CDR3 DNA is TGCGCCAGCAGCTTGGTAATAGGGTACGAGCAGTACTTC. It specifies CASSLVIGYEQYF.

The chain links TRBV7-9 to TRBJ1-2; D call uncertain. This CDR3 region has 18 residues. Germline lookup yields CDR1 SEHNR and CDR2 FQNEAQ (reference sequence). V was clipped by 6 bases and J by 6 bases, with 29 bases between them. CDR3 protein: CASSPPGQTPHTEDGYTF. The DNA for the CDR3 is TGTGCCAGCAGTCCACCCGGCCAGACACCTCACACGGAGGATGGCTACACCTTC.

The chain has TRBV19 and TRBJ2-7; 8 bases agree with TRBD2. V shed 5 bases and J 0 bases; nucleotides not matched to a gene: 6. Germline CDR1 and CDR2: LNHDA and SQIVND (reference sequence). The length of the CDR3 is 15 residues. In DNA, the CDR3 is TGTGCCAGTAGTGGGGGACTAGGCCCCTCCTACGAGCAGTACTTC. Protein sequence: CASSGGLGPSYEQYF.

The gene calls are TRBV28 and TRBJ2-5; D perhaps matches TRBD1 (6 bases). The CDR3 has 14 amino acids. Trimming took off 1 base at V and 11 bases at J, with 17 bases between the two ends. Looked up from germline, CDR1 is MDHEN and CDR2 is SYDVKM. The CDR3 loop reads CASSLYVPPGEQYF. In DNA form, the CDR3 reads TGTGCCAGCAGTTTATATGTACCCCCAGGGGAGCAGTACTTC.

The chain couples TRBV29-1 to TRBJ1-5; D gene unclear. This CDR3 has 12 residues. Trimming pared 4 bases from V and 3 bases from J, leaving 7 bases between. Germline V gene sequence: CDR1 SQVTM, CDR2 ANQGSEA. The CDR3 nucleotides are TGCAGCGTTGGATCCGTCAATCAGCCCCAGCATTTT. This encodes CSVGSVNQPQHF.

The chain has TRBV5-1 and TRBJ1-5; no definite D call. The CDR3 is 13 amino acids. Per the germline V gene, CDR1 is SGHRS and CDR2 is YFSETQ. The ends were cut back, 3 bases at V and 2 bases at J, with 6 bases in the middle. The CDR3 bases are TGCGCCAGCAGCTCCATCGGCAATCAGCCCCAGCATTTT. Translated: CASSSIGNQPQHF.

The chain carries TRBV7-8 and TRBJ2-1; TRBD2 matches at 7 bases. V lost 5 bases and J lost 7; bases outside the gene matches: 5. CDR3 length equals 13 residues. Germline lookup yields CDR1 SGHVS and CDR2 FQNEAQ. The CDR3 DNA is TGTGCCAGCAGCGGGGGGGACTGGAATGAGCAGTTCTTC. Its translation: CASSGGDWNEQFF. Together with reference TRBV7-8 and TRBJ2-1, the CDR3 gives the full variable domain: GAGVSQSPRYKVAKRGQDVALRCDPISGHVSLFWYQQALGQGPEFLTYFQNEAQLDKSGLPSDRFFAERPEGSVSTLKIQRTQQEDSAVYLCASSGGDWNEQFFGPGTRLTVL.

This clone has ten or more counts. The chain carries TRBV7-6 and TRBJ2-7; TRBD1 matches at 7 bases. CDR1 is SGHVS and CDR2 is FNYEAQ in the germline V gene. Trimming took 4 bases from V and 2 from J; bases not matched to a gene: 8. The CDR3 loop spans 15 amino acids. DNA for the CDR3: TGTGCCAGCAGCTCCAGCCGGGACAGAACCTACGAGCAGTACTTC. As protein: CASSSSRDRTYEQYF. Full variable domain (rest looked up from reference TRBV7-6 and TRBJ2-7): GAGVSQSPRYKVTKRGQDVALRCDPISGHVSLYWYRQALGQGPEFLTYFNYEAQQDKSGLPNDRFSAERPEGSISTLTIQRTEQRDSAMYRCASSSSRDRTYEQYFGPGTRLTVT.